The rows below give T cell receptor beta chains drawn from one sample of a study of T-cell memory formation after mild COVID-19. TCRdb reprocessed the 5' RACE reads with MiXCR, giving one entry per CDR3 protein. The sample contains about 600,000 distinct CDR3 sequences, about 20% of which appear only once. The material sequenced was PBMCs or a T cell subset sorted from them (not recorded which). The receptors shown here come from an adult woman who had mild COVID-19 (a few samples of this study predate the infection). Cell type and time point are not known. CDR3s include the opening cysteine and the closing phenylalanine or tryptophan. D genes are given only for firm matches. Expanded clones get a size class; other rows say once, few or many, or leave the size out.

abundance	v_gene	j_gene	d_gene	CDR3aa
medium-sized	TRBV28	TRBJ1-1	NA	CASSLRQGIVAEAFF
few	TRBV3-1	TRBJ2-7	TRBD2	CASSQSGLAGRRYF
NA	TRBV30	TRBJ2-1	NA	CAWRGDFYNEQFF
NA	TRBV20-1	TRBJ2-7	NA	CSARATGTGFVEQYF
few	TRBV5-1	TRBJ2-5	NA	CASSLAGSGQETQYF
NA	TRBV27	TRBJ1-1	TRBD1	CASSLMGTVEAFF
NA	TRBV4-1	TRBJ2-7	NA	CASSQDIGQKYEQYF
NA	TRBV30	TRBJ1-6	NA	CAWSVGGGNSPLHF
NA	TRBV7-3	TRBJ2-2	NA	CASSLVQNTGELFF
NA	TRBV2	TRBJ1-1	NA	CASSGAFTEAFF
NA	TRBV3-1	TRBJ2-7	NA	CASSQIWSSYEQYF
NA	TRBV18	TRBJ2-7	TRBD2	CASSPLLAGFYEQYF
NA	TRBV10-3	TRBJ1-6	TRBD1	CAISEQGAINNSPLHF
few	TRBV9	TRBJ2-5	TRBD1	CASSGTGTGEETQYF
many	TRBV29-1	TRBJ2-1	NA	CSVVGGGETSSYNEQFF
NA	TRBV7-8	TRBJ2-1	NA	CASSLTRMEADEQFF
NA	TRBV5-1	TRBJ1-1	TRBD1	CASSPSIGTGGPKNTEAFF
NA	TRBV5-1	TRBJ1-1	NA	CASSLAEGRNEAFF
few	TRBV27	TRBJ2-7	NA	CASSLGAPWEQYF
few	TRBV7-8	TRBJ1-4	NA	CASSSGKMGSEKLFF
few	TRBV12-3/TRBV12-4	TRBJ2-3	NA	CASSLGARGPTDTQYF
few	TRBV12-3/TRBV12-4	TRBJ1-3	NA	CASSLGSGTRNTIYF
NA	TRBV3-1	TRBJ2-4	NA	CASSHTQIAKNIQYF
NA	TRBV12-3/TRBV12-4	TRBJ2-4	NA	CASSLLFTEGRDPGAKNIQYF
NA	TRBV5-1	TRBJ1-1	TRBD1	CASSSAGDSGTTEAFF
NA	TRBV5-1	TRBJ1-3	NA	CASSLVPRDTIYF
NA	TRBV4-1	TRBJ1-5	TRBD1	CASSLGQGDQRQHF
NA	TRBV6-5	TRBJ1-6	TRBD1	CASRNRGNYNSPLHF
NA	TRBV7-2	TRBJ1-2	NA	CASSRGAVGDNYGYTF
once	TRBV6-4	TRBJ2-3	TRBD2	CASSESSGDTDTQYF
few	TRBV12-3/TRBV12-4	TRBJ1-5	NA	CASSSRHSNQPQHF
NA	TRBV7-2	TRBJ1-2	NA	CASSLDPAGGGYTF
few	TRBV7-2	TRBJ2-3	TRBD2	CASSLLAGGPPDTQYF
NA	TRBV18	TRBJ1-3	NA	CASSPFSDPGNTIYF
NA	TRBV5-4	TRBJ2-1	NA	CASSSGHPSYNEQFF
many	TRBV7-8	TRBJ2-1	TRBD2	CASSLAPTSGAYNEQFF
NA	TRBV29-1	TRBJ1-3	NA	CSVGEVDGNTIYF
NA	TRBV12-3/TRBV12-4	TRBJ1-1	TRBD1	CASSPVRTGAEAFF
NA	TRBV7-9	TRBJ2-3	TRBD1	CASSLGTGASTDTQYF
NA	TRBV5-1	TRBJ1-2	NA	CASSPRVFYGYTF
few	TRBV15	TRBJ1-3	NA	CATSSLGGAGNTIYF